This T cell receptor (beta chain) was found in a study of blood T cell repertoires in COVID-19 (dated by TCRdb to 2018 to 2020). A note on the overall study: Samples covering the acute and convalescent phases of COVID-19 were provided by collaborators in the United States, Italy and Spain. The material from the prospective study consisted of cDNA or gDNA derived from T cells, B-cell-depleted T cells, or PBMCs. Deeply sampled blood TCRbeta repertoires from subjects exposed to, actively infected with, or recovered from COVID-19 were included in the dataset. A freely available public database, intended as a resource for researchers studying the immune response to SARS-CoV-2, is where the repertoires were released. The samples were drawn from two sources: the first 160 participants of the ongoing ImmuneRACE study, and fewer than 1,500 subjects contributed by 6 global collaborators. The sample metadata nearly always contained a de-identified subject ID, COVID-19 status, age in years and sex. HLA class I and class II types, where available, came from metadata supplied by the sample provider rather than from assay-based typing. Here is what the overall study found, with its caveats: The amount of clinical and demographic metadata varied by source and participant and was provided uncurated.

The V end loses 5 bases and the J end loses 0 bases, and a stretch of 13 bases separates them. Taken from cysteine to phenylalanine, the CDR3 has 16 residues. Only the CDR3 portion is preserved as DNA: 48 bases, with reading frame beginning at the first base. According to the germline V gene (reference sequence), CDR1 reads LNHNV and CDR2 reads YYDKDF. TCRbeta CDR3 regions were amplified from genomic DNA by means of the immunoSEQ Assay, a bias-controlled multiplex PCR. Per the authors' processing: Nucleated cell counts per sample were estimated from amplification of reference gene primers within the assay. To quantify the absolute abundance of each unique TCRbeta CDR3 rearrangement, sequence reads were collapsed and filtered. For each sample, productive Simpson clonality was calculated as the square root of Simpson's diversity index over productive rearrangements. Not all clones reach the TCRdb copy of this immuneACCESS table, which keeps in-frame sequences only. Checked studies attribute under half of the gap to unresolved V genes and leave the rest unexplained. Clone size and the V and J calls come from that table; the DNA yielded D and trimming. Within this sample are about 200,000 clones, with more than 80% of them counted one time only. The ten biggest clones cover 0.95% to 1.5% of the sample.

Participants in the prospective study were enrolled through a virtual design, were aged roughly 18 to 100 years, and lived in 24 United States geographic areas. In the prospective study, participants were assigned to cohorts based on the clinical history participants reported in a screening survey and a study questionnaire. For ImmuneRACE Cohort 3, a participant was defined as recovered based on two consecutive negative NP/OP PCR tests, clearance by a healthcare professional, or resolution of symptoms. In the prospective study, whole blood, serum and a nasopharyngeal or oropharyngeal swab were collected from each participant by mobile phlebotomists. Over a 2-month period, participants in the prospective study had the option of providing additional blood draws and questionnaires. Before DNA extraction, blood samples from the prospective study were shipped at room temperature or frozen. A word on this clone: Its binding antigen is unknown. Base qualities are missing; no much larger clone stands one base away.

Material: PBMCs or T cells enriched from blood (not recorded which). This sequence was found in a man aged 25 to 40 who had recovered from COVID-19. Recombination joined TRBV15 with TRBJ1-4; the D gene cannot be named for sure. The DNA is TGTGCCACCAGCGCCGGGAGCAAAGCAACTAATGAAAAACTGTTTTTT. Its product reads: CATSAGSKATNEKLFF.